The 29 T cell receptor beta chains reported below all come from one sample, sequenced in a study of blood T cell repertoires in COVID-19. Assay used: immunoSEQ multiplex PCR; TCRdb lists only in-frame clones, some missing. Of about 140,000 clones listed, 70% to 90% are singletons. Sample: peripheral blood. The receptors derive from a man in his fifties or sixties with acute or convalescent COVID-19.

This clone is termed medium-sized. The rearrangement uses TRBV4-2 and TRBJ1-2; D is possibly TRBD1 (6 bases). Trimming pared 8 bases from V and 0 bases from J, leaving 13 bases between. The CDR3 has 14 residues. Germline assignment: CDR1 LGHNA and CDR2 YNFKEQ. The CDR3 coding sequence is TGTGCCAGCTCGGACAGAGAAGCTAACTATGGCTACACCTTC. This codes for CASSDREANYGYTF.

About this clone: Distinct nucleotide sequences in the sample also encode this CDR3. CDR3 DNA: TGTGCCAGCAGCGTATCCTCCCAAGAGACCCAGTACTTC. It is translated as CASSVSSQETQYF. The genes are TRBV9 and TRBJ2-5; no reliable D call. The germline V gene encodes CDR1 SGDLS and CDR2 YYNGEE. This CDR3 has 13 amino acids. The V and J ends lost 1 base and 1 base respectively, with 5 bases between them.

V gene TRBV12-3 or TRBV12-4 combines with J gene TRBJ1-2; D is possibly TRBD1 (5 bases). The CDR3 length is 13 residues. Trimming took 4 bases from V and 5 from J, leaving 11 bases between them. The CDR3 sequence is CASSSLGTYGYTF. DNA for the CDR3: TGTGCCAGCAGTTCCCTAGGGACTTATGGCTACACCTTC.

This chain uses TRBV19 with TRBJ1-5; 7 bases agree with TRBD1. CDR1 is LNHDA, CDR2 SQIVND, per germline (reference sequence). Trimming at V came to 4 bases and at J to 2 bases, leaving 8 bases not matched to a gene. This CDR3 region has 16 residues. CDR3 protein: CASSKSRDSGNQPQHF. As DNA, the CDR3 is TGTGCCAGTAGTAAATCCAGGGACAGCGGCAATCAGCCCCAGCATTTT.

CDR3 sequence (DNA): TGTGCCACCAGTGATACCCTACAGGGGCCCGTCGACACCGGGGAGCTGTTTTTT. As protein: CATSDTLQGPVDTGELFF. The chain has TRBV24-1 and TRBJ2-2; 7 positions match TRBD1. Germline CDR1 and CDR2: KGHDR and SFDVKD. The CDR3 covers 18 residues. The ends lost 3 bases at V and 3 bases at J; junction bases unmatched: 12.

This sequence joins TRBV6-5 and TRBJ1-2; 7 bases line up with TRBD1. The CDR3 is 12 residues long. V was pared by 7 bases and J by 12 bases, with 11 bases of the junction left unmatched. The V gene's germline CDR1 is MNHEY and CDR2 SVGAGI. The CDR3 loop is CASKRTGQDHTF. CDR3 coding DNA: TGTGCCAGCAAAAGGACTGGACAGGACCACACCTTC.

The chain has TRBV9 and TRBJ2-7; a weak D match, TRBD2 (6 bases). The germline CDR1 and CDR2 sequences are SGDLS and YYNGEE. V lost 5 bases to trimming and J lost 2 bases, with 17 bases between them. This CDR3 is built from 15 residues. The chain's CDR3 is CASSAVAGGPYEQYF. The CDR3 nucleotides are TGTGCCAGCAGTGCCGTGGCCGGAGGGCCCTACGAGCAGTACTTC.

The J gene is TRBJ2-7, the V gene TRBV7-3; TRBD1 is a possible D gene (6 bases). This CDR3 spans 15 amino acids. Germline-derived CDR1 and CDR2 are SGHTA and FQGTGA. V lost 5 bases to trimming and J lost 1 base, with 15 bases between them. The CDR3 loop reads CASSPNRVGSYEQYF. CDR3 bases: TGTGCCAGCAGCCCAAACAGGGTAGGGTCCTACGAGCAGTACTTC. Using reference TRBV7-3 and TRBJ2-7 for the parts outside the CDR3, the full variable domain is GAGVSQTPSNKVTEKGKYVELRCDPISGHTALYWYRQSLGQGPEFLIYFQGTGAADDSGLPNDRFFAVRPEGSVSTLKIQRTERGDSAVYLCASSPNRVGSYEQYFGPGTRLTVT.

V is TRBV6-1 and J is TRBJ1-5, with D perhaps matching TRBD1 (6 bases). Germline-derived CDR1 and CDR2 are MNHNS and SASEGT. V lost 3 bases to trimming and J lost 6 bases, with 15 bases between them. There are 15 residues in the CDR3. The CDR3 region is CASSEGQVWGQPQHF. The CDR3 nucleotides are TGTGCCAGCAGTGAGGGACAAGTCTGGGGTCAGCCCCAGCATTTT.

This clone came up a few times. The J gene is TRBJ2-7, the V gene TRBV2, with 10 bases matching TRBD1. The CDR3 is 15 residues long. Germline CDR1 and CDR2: SNHLY and FYNNEI. Germline trimming cut 7 bases from V and 2 bases from J; bases unmatched to any gene: 8. DNA of the CDR3: TGTGCCAGCAAGACAGGGGGCATCAATACCTACGAGCAGTACTTC. Translated, it gives CASKTGGINTYEQYF.

The chain couples TRBV7-8 to TRBJ2-5, with 8 bases lining up with TRBD2. With V trimmed by 1 base and J by 1 base, 2 bases remained unmatched. The CDR3 consists of 15 residues. Per the germline V gene, CDR1 is SGHVS and CDR2 is FQNEAQ. This chain's CDR3 is CASSLGLAFQETQYF. CDR3 coding DNA: TGTGCCAGCAGCTTAGGACTAGCGTTCCAAGAGACCCAGTACTTC.

V gene TRBV15 combines with J gene TRBJ1-1; D is undetermined. The CDR3 is made up of 14 amino acids. V lost 3 bases and J lost 0, with 8 bases in between. Germline V lookup: CDR1 LNHNV, CDR2 YYDKDF (reference sequence). Here the CDR3 DNA reads TGTGCCACCAGCAGGGGGAGGATGAACACTGAAGCTTTCTTT. This gives the protein CATSRGRMNTEAFF.

DNA for the CDR3: TGCGCCAGCAGAGGGACAGGGGGCGAAGCTTTCTTT. Its protein is CASRGTGGEAFF. The V gene is TRBV10-1, the J gene TRBJ1-1; TRBD1 aligns across 12 bases. The CDR3 runs to 12 residues. V gave up 6 bases and J gave up 8 bases; unmatched junction bases: 1. The V gene's germline CDR1 is WNHNN and CDR2 SYGVQD (reference sequence).

V and J are TRBV5-1 and TRBJ2-2; 9 nucleotides line up with TRBD1. The CDR3 consists of 15 residues. Germline loops: CDR1 SGHRS, CDR2 YFSETQ. Unmatched junction bases numbered 5, after V lost 5 bases and J lost 3 bases. In DNA, the CDR3 is TGCGCCAGCAGTCGGGGGGACAGGGACACCGGGGAGCTGTTTTTT. It encodes CASSRGDRDTGELFF.

V usage is TRBV6-1 and J usage is TRBJ1-1; D not resolved. Per germline, CDR1 MNHNS and CDR2 SASEGT. This CDR3 region has 14 residues. V was trimmed by 2 bases and J by 4 bases, leaving 11 bases between them. CDR3 amino acids: CASSERGTGTEAFF. The CDR3, as DNA: TGTGCCAGCAGTGAACGAGGCACCGGCACTGAAGCTTTCTTT.

This sequence joins TRBV3-1 (or the pseudogene TRBV3-2) and TRBJ1-5; the D gene is possibly TRBD1 (6 bases). CDR1 is LGHDT and CDR2 is YNNKEL in the germline V gene (reference sequence). Trimming took off 5 bases at V and 2 bases at J, with 13 bases between the two ends. The CDR3 has 15 amino acids. CDR3 residues: CASSSTGQGNQPQHF. The CDR3 bases are TGTGCCAGCAGCTCGACAGGACAAGGCAATCAGCCCCAGCATTTT.

This chain uses TRBV7-9 with TRBJ1-5; 8 bases match TRBD1. J lost 4 bases, V lost 5 bases, and 4 bases had no gene match. The CDR3 contains 14 residues. Germline V CDR1 and CDR2: SEHNR, FQNEAQ (reference sequence). CDR3 DNA sequence: TGTGCCAGCAGCATCGACAGGGGAAATCAGCCCCAGCATTTT. Amino acid sequence: CASSIDRGNQPQHF.

The V gene is TRBV6-1, the J gene TRBJ2-7; 10 bases align to TRBD1. Germline assignment: CDR1 MNHNS and CDR2 SASEGT. The junction had 5 bases not matched to a gene; V was cut back by 2 bases and J by 7 bases. CDR3 length equals 14 residues. The CDR3 sequence is CASSERGQGREQYF. Written as DNA, the CDR3 is TGTGCCAGCAGTGAAAGGGGACAGGGGAGAGAGCAGTACTTC.

The gene calls are TRBV29-1 and TRBJ1-1; D gene unclear. The V end was cut by 3 bases, the J end by 2 bases, with 7 bases between. In germline, CDR1 is SQVTM, CDR2 ANQGSEA. The CDR3 runs to 12 residues. Here the CDR3 reads CSVDNLNTEAFF. The CDR3, as DNA: TGCAGCGTTGATAACCTAAACACTGAAGCTTTCTTT.

This sequence joins TRBV12-3 or TRBV12-4 and TRBJ2-5, with TRBD1 identical over 7 bases. This CDR3 is 13 amino acids long. Trimming cost V 10 bases and J 5 bases; bases outside gene matches: 10. The DNA of the CDR3 is TGTGCCATCAGACAGGGCCTGGGGGAGACCCAGTACTTC. Its translation is CAIRQGLGETQYF.

J is TRBJ1-6 and V is TRBV11-1; 7 nucleotides agree with TRBD1. Germline trimming cut 5 bases from V and 8 bases from J; bases unmatched to any gene: 6. This CDR3 comprises 14 residues. The germline CDR1 and CDR2 sequences are SGHAT and FQDESV (reference sequence). In nucleotides, the CDR3 is TGTGCCAGCAGCCTCCGACAGGGAGATTCACCCCTCCACTTT. It encodes CASSLRQGDSPLHF.

CDR3 loop: CASSPATVNTEAFF. The CDR3, as DNA: TGTGCCAGCTCACCAGCCACAGTGAACACTGAAGCTTTCTTT. The rearrangement joins TRBV18 to TRBJ1-1; D not resolved. The V end lost 2 bases, the J end lost 0 bases, and 7 bases lay between the germline ends. The CDR3 is 14 residues long. Germline V CDR1 and CDR2: KGHSH, LQKENI. The full variable domain, its missing parts supplied by reference TRBV18 and TRBJ1-1, is NAGVMQNPRHLVRRRGQEARLRCSPMKGHSHVYWYRQLPEEGLKFMVYLQKENIIDESGMPKERFSAEFPKEGPSILRIQQVVRGDSAAYFCASSPATVNTEAFFGQGTRLTVV.

The chain carries TRBV30 and TRBJ2-5; D unclear. Germline CDR1 GTSNPN, CDR2 SVGIG (reference sequence). The V end lost 0 bases, the J end lost 4 bases, and 9 bases lay between the germline ends. This CDR3 comprises 13 residues. CDR3 DNA sequence: TGTGCCTGGAGTGTAATCTTCGGAGAGACCCAGTACTTC. Its translation: CAWSVIFGETQYF. Full variable domain (missing parts from reference TRBV30 and TRBJ2-5): SQTIHQWPATLVQPVGSPLSLECTVEGTSNPNLYWYRQAAGRGLQLLFYSVGIGQISSEVPQNLSASRPQDRQFILSSKKLLLSDSGFYLCAWSVIFGETQYFGPGTRLLVL.

This clone was seen only once. The rearrangement links TRBV9 to TRBJ1-3; no clear D. Germline V lookup: CDR1 SGDLS, CDR2 YYNGEE. CDR3 size: 16 residues. V dropped 0 bases and J dropped 4 bases, with 14 bases sitting between them. The CDR3 loop is CASSVGSAGKGNTIYF. The CDR3 bases are TGTGCCAGCAGCGTAGGGTCCGCAGGAAAGGGAAACACCATATATTTT.

The chain recombines TRBV2 with TRBJ1-1; tentatively, D is TRBD1 (5 bases). V shed 6 bases and J shed 4 bases, with 15 bases lying between them. The CDR3 covers 14 residues. From germline, CDR1 is SNHLY and CDR2 FYNNEI. The CDR3 nucleotides are TGTGCCAGCAGCAAACAGACAGAAATCACTGAAGCTTTCTTT. As protein: CASSKQTEITEAFF.

This clone appeared a few times. This CDR3 reads CASSPRTSGRAGGTQYF. CDR3 nucleotides: TGTGCCAGCAGCCCGAGGACTAGCGGGAGGGCCGGTGGGACCCAGTACTTC. The gene calls are TRBV3-1 (or the pseudogene TRBV3-2) and TRBJ2-5, with 15 bases fitting TRBD2. Germline loops: CDR1 LGHDT, CDR2 YNNKEL (reference sequence). Germline trimming cut 4 bases from V and 7 bases from J; bases unmatched to any gene: 10. CDR3 size: 17 residues.

This chain uses TRBV11-3 with TRBJ2-1, with 8 bases matching TRBD2. V shed 7 bases and J 2 bases; nucleotides not matched to a gene: 7. This CDR3 spans 15 amino acids. CDR1 SGHNT and CDR2 YENEEA come from the germline V gene. CDR3 amino acids: CASNPRGAAYNEQFF. In DNA form, the CDR3 reads TGTGCCAGCAACCCGCGGGGGGCAGCCTACAATGAGCAGTTCTTC.

This chain uses TRBV12-5 with TRBJ2-7; D is perhaps TRBD1 (5 bases). The germline V gene has CDR1 LGHNT and CDR2 FRNRAP. The CDR3 spans 14 residues. V shed 6 bases and J shed 0 bases, with 12 bases lying between them. CDR3 loop: CASGRQTRSYEQYF. CDR3 coding DNA: TGTGCTAGTGGGAGACAGACCCGCTCCTACGAGCAGTACTTC. The full variable domain, in which reference TRBV12-5 and TRBJ2-7 provide the parts outside the CDR3, is DARVTQTPRHKVTEMGQEVTMRCQPILGHNTVFWYRQTMMQGLELLAYFRNRAPLDDSGMPKDRFSAEMPDATLATLKIQPSEPRDSAVYFCASGRQTRSYEQYFGPGTRLTVT.

The chain carries TRBV13 and TRBJ2-2; 10 bases map to TRBD1. V trimming: 4 bases; J trimming: 3 bases; junction bases outside the gene matches: 5. The germline gives CDR1 PRHDT, CDR2 FYEKMQ (reference sequence). CDR3 length equals 16 residues. The chain's CDR3 is CASSSRTGGHTGELFF. The CDR3 nucleotides read TGTGCCAGCAGCTCAAGGACAGGGGGTCACACCGGGGAGCTGTTTTTT.